The rows below give T cell receptor beta chains drawn from one sample of a study of shared clonotypes between healthy human individuals. Clones were read by immunoSEQ multiplex PCR, and TCRdb kept only the in-frame ones, dropping some. The sample lists some 2 million clones; about 94% were seen once. Sequencing used naive CD8+ T cells sorted from blood. The receptor set was obtained from a young man in good health. CDR3s include the opening cysteine and the closing phenylalanine or tryptophan. The order of the fields is V gene, CDR3 protein.

>TRBV4-1
CASSQRQALNTEAFF
>TRBV7-7
CASSLGVGRDSYEQYF
>TRBV7-9
CASSKDGGANTGELFF
>TRBV5-1
CASSFHPSGDQETQYF
>TRBV7-9
CASSLATGGADTQYF
>TRBV27
CASSPLGGTNTDTQYF
>TRBV29-1
CSVEEGSYEQYF
>TRBV6-5
CASSYSGMNTEAFF
>TRBV5-1
CASSLGGMYEQYF
>TRBV7-9
CASSLGWSGNTGELFF
>TRBV5-1
CASSSGTASYNEQFF
>TRBV15
CATSRDEEIQPQHF
>TRBV7-8
CASSRLAGGIYNEQFF
>TRBV5-4
CASSLGQGGSTEAFF
>TRBV29-1
CSVATGTVVYF
>TRBV5-6
CASSLEPSTGEGLTQYF
>TRBV30
CAWSVTLNEQYF
>TRBV27
CASSSDRGAYEQYF
>TRBV7-9
CASSFGVSYEQYF
>TRBV4-3
CASSQDLQEANVLTF
>TRBV7-9
CASSFNERSTDTQYF
>TRBV30
CAWSPTDTQYF
>TRBV15
CATSRDTDYEQYF
>TRBV10-1
CASSEGEDYEQYF
>TRBV6-5
CASSYSIAGGFYEQYF
>TRBV9
CASSVTGAGNEQYF
>TRBV5-4
CASSFGDNEQFF
>TRBV7-7
CASSLEPGMQAQYF
>TRBV13
CASSLSWSGGTEETQYF
>TRBV27
CASSLEQTNTGELFF
>TRBV30
CAWSELAASTDTQYF